This T cell receptor (beta chain) appears in the sequencing data of a study of blood T cell repertoires in COVID-19. About the research overall: Acute-phase and convalescent COVID-19 samples originated in the United States, Italy and Spain.

V gave up 3 bases and J gave up 0 bases; unmatched junction bases: 1. This CDR3 contains 14 residues. Germline V gives CDR1 KGHSH, CDR2 LQKENI. TCRdb keeps only in-frame clones here, not all; method: immunoSEQ multiplex PCR. The sample comprises approximately 210,000 clones, roughly 80% of which are singletons, and just under 20% rests with the top ten. The clonotype was recovered from a man aged 25-45 years with active or convalescent COVID-19. The V call is TRBV18, the J call TRBJ1-1; the match to TRBD1 covers 7 bases. Sequenced input: peripheral blood. As DNA, the CDR3 is TGTGCCAGCTCACCGACAGGGTTGAACACTGAAGCTTTCTTT. Translating it yields CASSPTGLNTEAFF.